One and the same sample provided the 30 T cell receptor beta chains below, sequenced in a study of identifying expanded T cells in peripheral blood. TCRdb's table, derived via immunoSEQ multiplex PCR, lists solely in-frame clones and lacks some. The profile covers tens of thousands of clones, with over 75% appearing a single time and around 2.7% taken by the ten largest. The sequencing sample was made of blood. These receptors were obtained from a person aged 18 to 70 in good health.

The V call is TRBV5-1, the J call TRBJ2-1; TRBD2 aligns across 7 bases. The CDR3 totals 15 residues. V gave up 4 bases and J gave up 5 bases; unmatched junction bases: 9. The germline V gene has CDR1 SGHRS and CDR2 YFSETQ. DNA for the CDR3: TGCGCCAGCAGCATATGGACGGGAGGAGACAATGAGCAGTTCTTC. It translates to CASSIWTGGDNEQFF.

The sample holds a few counts of this clone. One junction end does not reproduce the germline sequence, and a read error may be involved. V usage is TRBV13 and J usage is TRBJ2-7, with 8 bases aligning to TRBD1. The germline CDR1 and CDR2 sequences are PRHDT and FYEKMQ (reference sequence). This CDR3 has 13 residues. The CDR3 DNA sequence: TGTGCCAGCAGCGTAGGACAGGGAAACGAGCAGTACTTC. This encodes CASSVGQGNEQYF.

V and J are TRBV9 and TRBJ2-7, with D tentatively TRBD1 (6 bases). The V and J ends lost 4 bases and 5 bases respectively, with 16 bases between them. The CDR3 is 14 residues long. From germline, CDR1 is SGDLS and CDR2 YYNGEE. The CDR3 DNA reads as TGTGCCAGCAGCCCAGGGGTTAGCCCGAACGAGCAGTACTTC. Translation: CASSPGVSPNEQYF.

The CDR3 DNA reads as TGTGCCAGCAGCGAACTCCCGAGCGGGAGCCCAGATACGCAGTATTTT. Its translation: CASSELPSGSPDTQYF. V usage is TRBV7-3 and J usage is TRBJ2-3; the match to TRBD2 covers 8 bases. Losses at the gene ends were 5 bases for V and 4 bases for J; bases not matched to a gene: 11. CDR3 length equals 16 residues. Germline V gene data show CDR1 as SGHTA and CDR2 as FQGTGA.

The rearrangement links TRBV29-1 to TRBJ1-1; possible D gene TRBD1, 5 bases. The V end was cut by 6 bases, the J end by 4 bases, with 15 bases between. CDR3 length: 13 residues. Germline CDR1 SQVTM, CDR2 ANQGSEA. The CDR3 coding sequence is TGCAGCGTCCTCTCGGGGGGAACCACTGAAGCTTTCTTT. Translating gives CSVLSGGTTEAFF.

V is TRBV6-5 and J is TRBJ1-2; D gene ambiguous. The CDR3 contains 14 residues. V dropped 0 bases and J dropped 8 bases, with 13 bases sitting between them. Germline CDR1 and CDR2: MNHEY and SVGAGI. The CDR3 spells CASSYSVARGGYTF. The CDR3 DNA reads as TGTGCCAGCAGTTACTCGGTTGCCCGAGGCGGCTACACCTTC.

This clone was observed once. The chain links TRBV12-5 to TRBJ2-5; TRBD1 agrees at 9 bases. The V segment lost 3 bases and the J segment 5 bases; nucleotides outside the gene matches: 7. Germline lookup yields CDR1 LGHNT and CDR2 FRNRAP. The CDR3 covers 15 residues. The CDR3 DNA follows: TGTGCTAGTGGTTTCGACAGGACAGGGGTGGAGACCCAGTACTTC. Protein product: CASGFDRTGVETQYF. Full variable domain (outside the CDR3, taken from reference TRBV12-5 and TRBJ2-5): DARVTQTPRHKVTEMGQEVTMRCQPILGHNTVFWYRQTMMQGLELLAYFRNRAPLDDSGMPKDRFSAEMPDATLATLKIQPSEPRDSAVYFCASGFDRTGVETQYFGPGTRLLVL.

The genes are TRBV29-1 and TRBJ2-7; TRBD1 agrees at 9 bases. The CDR3 totals 13 residues. CDR1 SQVTM and CDR2 ANQGSEA come from the germline V gene. V lost 3 bases and J lost 4; bases outside the gene matches: 4. The DNA of the CDR3 is TGCAGCGTTGACCCCGGGACAGGGTACGAGCAGTACTTC. Translating it yields CSVDPGTGYEQYF.

The chain has TRBV6-5 and TRBJ1-4; 9 bases are a match to TRBD1. The V segment lost 6 bases and the J segment 3 bases; nucleotides outside the gene matches: 5. This CDR3 has 15 residues. Germline V CDR1 and CDR2: MNHEY, SVGAGI. DNA of the CDR3: TGTGCCAGCAGCGACAGGGGGGAGGCTAATGAAAAACTGTTTTTT. The encoded protein is CASSDRGEANEKLFF.

The rearrangement joins TRBV7-2 to TRBJ2-7, with 9 bases matching TRBD2. J lost 2 bases, V lost 8 bases, and 4 bases had no gene match. The CDR3 length is 13 residues. CDR1 and CDR2 from the germline V gene are SGHTA and FQGNSA. The CDR3 region is CASRASGTYEQYF. The DNA of the CDR3 is TGTGCCAGCCGGGCTAGCGGGACCTACGAGCAGTACTTC.

V gene TRBV5-7 combines with J gene TRBJ2-5, with unresolved D. TRBV5-7 is annotated as an ORF whose role is uncertain. This CDR3 has 16 amino acids. V was clipped by 4 bases and J by 5 bases, with 21 bases between them. Written as DNA, the CDR3 is TGTGCCAGCAGCCCCAAAAACAGTGGACCCTGGGAGACCCAGTACTTC. Its translation: CASSPKNSGPWETQYF.

The chain employs TRBV7-3 and TRBJ2-1; a weak D match, TRBD2 (6 bases). This CDR3 is 14 amino acids long. Germline lookup yields CDR1 SGHTA and CDR2 FQGTGA. V was shortened by 4 bases and J by 9 bases, with 16 bases between the two germline ends. The CDR3: CASSSGLTRGEQFF. In nucleotides, the CDR3 is TGTGCCAGCAGCTCGGGACTTACTAGGGGTGAGCAGTTCTTC.

V gene TRBV5-1 combines with J gene TRBJ2-7, with no clear D. The CDR3 sequence is 13 residues long. Trimming removed 4 bases at V and 5 bases at J, with 13 bases between. Germline loops: CDR1 SGHRS, CDR2 YFSETQ. The CDR3 region is CASSPTSHNEQYF. CDR3 DNA sequence: TGCGCCAGCAGCCCTACATCCCACAACGAGCAGTACTTC.

A single count supports this clone. This rearrangement joins TRBV4-3 to TRBJ1-4; no reliable D call. V dropped 0 bases and J dropped 2 bases, with 7 bases sitting between them. The CDR3 runs 15 residues. CDR1 and CDR2 from the germline V gene are LGHNA and YSLEER. The CDR3 nucleotides read TGCGCCAGCAGCCAAGATCTATCCACTAATGAAAAACTGTTTTTT. This gives the protein CASSQDLSTNEKLFF.

This clone was observed once. This sequence joins TRBV2 and TRBJ2-6, with D perhaps matching TRBD1 or TRBD2 (5 bases each). The length of the CDR3 is 16 residues. Germline V lookup: CDR1 SNHLY, CDR2 FYNNEI. Trimming shortened V by 6 bases and J by 0 bases, and 12 bases separated the two germline ends. The CDR3, as DNA: TGTGCCAGCAGCCGGGACCGCAACTCTGGGGCCAACGTCCTGACTTTC. Amino acids: CASSRDRNSGANVLTF.

The chain links TRBV25-1 to TRBJ1-3; 7 bases are a match to TRBD1. After removal of 3 bases from V and 1 base from J, the junction contained 3 bases not matched to a gene. The CDR3 covers 15 residues. Per germline, CDR1 MGHDK and CDR2 SYGVNS. The CDR3, as DNA: TGTGCCAGCAGTGATTACAGGGGATCTGGAAACACCATATATTTT. It encodes CASSDYRGSGNTIYF.

The chain employs TRBV30 and TRBJ2-1; D remains ambiguous. V lost 1 base to trimming and J lost 0 bases, with 7 bases between them. The CDR3 spans 14 residues. Germline lookup yields CDR1 GTSNPN and CDR2 SVGIG (reference sequence). CDR3 in amino acids: CAWSDGISYNEQFF. The CDR3 nucleotides read TGTGCCTGGAGTGATGGAATCTCCTACAATGAGCAGTTCTTC.

CDR3 residues: CASSATTPNEKLFF. DNA for the CDR3: TGCGCCAGCAGCGCGACAACCCCAAATGAAAAACTGTTTTTT. V and J are TRBV5-1 and TRBJ1-4; D is uncertain. Germline V gene data show CDR1 as SGHRS and CDR2 as YFSETQ. This CDR3 is built from 14 residues. V was pared by 4 bases and J by 5 bases, with 12 bases between. The whole variable domain, remainder taken from reference TRBV5-1 and TRBJ1-4, is KAGVTQTPRYLIKTRGQQVTLSCSPISGHRSVSWYQQTPGQGLQFLFEYFSETQRNKGNFPGRFSGRQFSNSRSEMNVSTLELGDSALYLCASSATTPNEKLFFGSGTQLSVL.

This sequence joins TRBV28 and TRBJ1-5; D is uncertain. Germline CDR1 and CDR2: MDHEN and SYDVKM. V was cut by 3 bases and J by 5 bases, with 14 bases left in between. The CDR3 extends over 15 amino acids. The CDR3 sequence is CASSFFRATHQPQHF. In nucleotides, the CDR3 is TGTGCCAGCAGTTTCTTTAGGGCCACTCATCAGCCCCAGCATTTT.

The chain has TRBV5-4 and TRBJ2-5, with D possibly TRBD1 on 6 matching bases. Germline assignment: CDR1 SGHNT and CDR2 YYREEE (reference sequence). The V gene lost 4 bases and the J gene lost 1 base, with 14 bases spanning the gap. CDR3 length: 15 residues. CDR3 coding DNA: TGTGCCAGCAGCGAGCGGACAGCAGGCCAAGAGACCCAGTACTTC. Translated: CASSERTAGQETQYF.

The table lists this clone with a few counts. This rearrangement joins TRBV5-6 to TRBJ2-4; 8 nucleotides match TRBD2. The CDR3 extends over 16 amino acids. The ends lost 4 bases at V and 6 bases at J; junction bases unmatched: 12. Germline V gene lookup returns CDR1 SGHDT and CDR2 YYEEEE. CDR3: CASSSTGTSRTNIQYF. The CDR3 nucleotides read TGTGCCAGCAGCAGTACCGGGACTAGTAGAACAAACATTCAGTACTTC.

Only a few counts were recorded for this clone. V gene TRBV29-1 combines with J gene TRBJ2-5; maybe TRBD2 (5 bases). The V gene lost 5 bases and the J gene lost 2 bases, with 9 bases spanning the gap. The germline CDR1 and CDR2 sequences are SQVTM and ANQGSEA. The CDR3 runs to 12 residues. CDR3 nucleotide sequence: TGCAGCGTTCGAGGGATGCAAGAGACCCAGTACTTC. This sequence encodes CSVRGMQETQYF. The complete variable domain, with remaining parts taken from reference TRBV29-1 and TRBJ2-5, reads SAVISQKPSRDICQRGTSLTIQCQVDSQVTMMFWYRQQPGQSLTLIATANQGSEATYESGFVIDKFPISRPNLTFSTLTVSNMSPEDSSIYLCSVRGMQETQYFGPGTRLLVL.

The chain combines TRBV11-3 with TRBJ2-3; D perhaps matches TRBD2 (5 bases). CDR3 size: 11 residues. Germline V gene lookup returns CDR1 SGHNT and CDR2 YENEEA. Deletions cut 4 bases from V and 11 bases from J, with 10 bases between. Here the CDR3 DNA reads TGTGCCAGCAGCTCCGGGAATGAGCAGTATTTT. Translated, it gives CASSSGNEQYF.

V usage is TRBV9 and J usage is TRBJ2-3; TRBD2 matches 7 bases. The CDR3 length is 12 residues. The ends lost 6 bases at V and 10 bases at J; junction bases unmatched: 8. In germline, CDR1 is SGDLS, CDR2 YYNGEE. The CDR3 region is CASNQGGEAQYF. The DNA for the CDR3 is TGTGCCAGCAACCAGGGAGGGGAGGCGCAGTATTTT.

The chain is built from TRBV5-1 and TRBJ2-3, with D maybe TRBD2 (6 bases). V was cut by 4 bases and J by 0 bases, with 12 bases left in between. The CDR3 is 15 amino acids. The germline gives CDR1 SGHRS, CDR2 YFSETQ. Here the CDR3 DNA reads TGCGCCAGCAGCCGGGGAGGAACTAGCACAGATACGCAGTATTTT. Translating gives CASSRGGTSTDTQYF.

The chain recombines TRBV6-6 with TRBJ2-7; D call uncertain. The V gene's germline CDR1 is MNHNY and CDR2 SVGAGI (reference sequence). The CDR3 is 15 residues long. V was cut by 4 bases and J by 0 bases, with 13 bases left in between. In nucleotides, the CDR3 is TGTGCCAGCAGTTGGATCTCCGGCCCCTCCTACGAGCAGTACTTC. This encodes CASSWISGPSYEQYF.

The chain uses TRBV7-2 and TRBJ2-7; tentatively, D is TRBD2 (5 bases). This CDR3 comprises 13 residues. CDR1 SGHTA and CDR2 FQGNSA come from the germline V gene. Between the trimmed V and J ends, which lost 5 bases and 5 bases, there was a span of 13 bases. As DNA, the CDR3 is TGTGCCAGCAGCGCAACTAGAAACCACGAGCAGTACTTC. It translates to CASSATRNHEQYF.

The J gene is TRBJ2-2, the V gene TRBV30, with no clear D. Trimming shortened V by 3 bases and J by 4 bases, and 9 bases separated the two germline ends. CDR1 is GTSNPN, CDR2 SVGIG, per germline (reference sequence). The CDR3 length is 13 residues. In DNA form, the CDR3 reads TGTGCCTGGAGCTCCGGTGGCACCGGGGAGCTGTTTTTT. Protein product: CAWSSGGTGELFF. The complete variable domain, with remaining parts taken from reference TRBV30 and TRBJ2-2, reads SQTIHQWPATLVQPVGSPLSLECTVEGTSNPNLYWYRQAAGRGLQLLFYSVGIGQISSEVPQNLSASRPQDRQFILSSKKLLLSDSGFYLCAWSSGGTGELFFGEGSRLTVL.

This chain connects TRBV7-2 to TRBJ2-3; D is perhaps TRBD2 (6 bases). V was pared by 4 bases and J by 10 bases, with 15 bases between. The CDR3 contains 13 residues. The germline CDR1 and CDR2 sequences are SGHTA and FQGNSA. The CDR3 DNA reads TGTGCCAGCAGCTATAACGGGGAGGTTGCGCAGTATTTT. Translated, it gives CASSYNGEVAQYF.

The CDR3 reads CASSPGTARYEQYF. CDR3 coding DNA: TGTGCCAGCAGTCCCGGGACAGCCCGATACGAGCAGTACTTC. The chain carries TRBV27 and TRBJ2-7; 7 bases are a match to TRBD1. In germline, CDR1 is MNHEY, CDR2 SMNVEV (reference sequence). The CDR3 runs 14 residues. J lost 4 bases, V lost 5 bases, and 8 bases had no gene match.